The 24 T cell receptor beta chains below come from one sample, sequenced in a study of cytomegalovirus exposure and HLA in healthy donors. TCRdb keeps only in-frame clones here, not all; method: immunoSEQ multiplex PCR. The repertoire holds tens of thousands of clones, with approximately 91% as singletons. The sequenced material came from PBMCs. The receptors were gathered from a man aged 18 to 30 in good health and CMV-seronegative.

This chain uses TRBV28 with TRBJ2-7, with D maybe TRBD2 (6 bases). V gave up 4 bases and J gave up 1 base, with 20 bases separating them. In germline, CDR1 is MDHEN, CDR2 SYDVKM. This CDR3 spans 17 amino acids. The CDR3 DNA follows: TGTGCCAGCAGTTCCCCGGCCGAAGGAGGGGTTTCCTACGAGCAGTACTTC. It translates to CASSSPAEGGVSYEQYF.

As DNA, the CDR3 is TGCGCCAGCAGCCAAAGACTAGCGGGAGCCAATGAGCAGTTCTTC. It translates to CASSQRLAGANEQFF. The V gene is TRBV4-3, the J gene TRBJ2-1, with 12 bases matching TRBD2. Trimming at V came to 2 bases and at J to 6 bases, leaving 2 bases not matched to a gene. This CDR3 spans 15 amino acids. The germline V gene has CDR1 LGHNA and CDR2 YSLEER.

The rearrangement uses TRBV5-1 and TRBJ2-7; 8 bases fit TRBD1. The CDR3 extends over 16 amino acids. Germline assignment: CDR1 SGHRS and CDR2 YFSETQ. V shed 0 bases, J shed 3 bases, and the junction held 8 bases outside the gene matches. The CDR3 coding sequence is TGCGCCAGCAGCTTGGTTGGGCAGGGGGCATACTACGAGCAGTACTTC. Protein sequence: CASSLVGQGAYYEQYF.

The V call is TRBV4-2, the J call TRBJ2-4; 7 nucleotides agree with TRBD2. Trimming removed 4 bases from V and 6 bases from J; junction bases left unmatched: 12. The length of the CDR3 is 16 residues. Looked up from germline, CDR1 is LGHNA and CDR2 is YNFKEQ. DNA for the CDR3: TGTGCCAGCAGCCCCTCCGGGGGAGGGAGGGGAAACATTCAGTACTTC. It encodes CASSPSGGGRGNIQYF.

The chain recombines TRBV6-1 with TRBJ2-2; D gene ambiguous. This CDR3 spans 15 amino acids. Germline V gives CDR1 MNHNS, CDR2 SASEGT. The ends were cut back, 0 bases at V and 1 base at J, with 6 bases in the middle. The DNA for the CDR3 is TGTGCCAGCAGTGAAGCGCCCAGGAACACCGGGGAGCTGTTTTTT. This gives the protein CASSEAPRNTGELFF.

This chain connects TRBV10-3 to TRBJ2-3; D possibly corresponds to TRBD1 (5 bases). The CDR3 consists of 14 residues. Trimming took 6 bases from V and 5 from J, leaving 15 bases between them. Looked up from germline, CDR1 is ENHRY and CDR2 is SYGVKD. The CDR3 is CAISATQDRDTQYF. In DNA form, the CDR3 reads TGTGCCATCAGCGCAACTCAAGACAGAGATACGCAGTATTTT.

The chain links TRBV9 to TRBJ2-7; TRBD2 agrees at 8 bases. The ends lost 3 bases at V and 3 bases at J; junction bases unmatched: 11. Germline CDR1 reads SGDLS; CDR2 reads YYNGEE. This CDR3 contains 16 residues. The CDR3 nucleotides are TGTGCCAGCAGCGCGGACCGGGGGGGCGTTGGCTACGAGCAGTACTTC. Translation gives CASSADRGGVGYEQYF.

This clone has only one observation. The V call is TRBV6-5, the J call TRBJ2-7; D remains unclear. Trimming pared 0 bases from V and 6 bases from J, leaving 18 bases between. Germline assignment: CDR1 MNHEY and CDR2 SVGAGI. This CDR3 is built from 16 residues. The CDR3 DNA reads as TGTGCCAGCAGTTACTCGATGGCGGTGGAGAGTTCCGAGCAGTACTTC. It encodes CASSYSMAVESSEQYF.

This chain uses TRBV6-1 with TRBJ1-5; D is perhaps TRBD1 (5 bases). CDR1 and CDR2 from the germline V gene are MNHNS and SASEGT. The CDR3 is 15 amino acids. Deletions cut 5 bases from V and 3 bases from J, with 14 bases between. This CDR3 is CASSSPGGSNQPQHF. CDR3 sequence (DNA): TGTGCCAGCAGTAGTCCGGGGGGATCCAATCAGCCCCAGCATTTT.

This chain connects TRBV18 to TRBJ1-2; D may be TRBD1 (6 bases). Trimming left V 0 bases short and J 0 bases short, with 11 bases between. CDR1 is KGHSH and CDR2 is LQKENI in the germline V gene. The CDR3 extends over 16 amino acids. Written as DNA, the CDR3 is TGTGCCAGCTCACCACCGAAGGGGGAAGCTAACTATGGCTACACCTTC. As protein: CASSPPKGEANYGYTF.

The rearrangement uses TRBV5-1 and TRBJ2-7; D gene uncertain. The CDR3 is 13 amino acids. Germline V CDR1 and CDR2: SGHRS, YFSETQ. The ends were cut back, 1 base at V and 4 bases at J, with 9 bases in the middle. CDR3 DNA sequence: TGCGCCAGCAGCTTGAGAATTCAGTACGAGCAGTACTTC. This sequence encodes CASSLRIQYEQYF.

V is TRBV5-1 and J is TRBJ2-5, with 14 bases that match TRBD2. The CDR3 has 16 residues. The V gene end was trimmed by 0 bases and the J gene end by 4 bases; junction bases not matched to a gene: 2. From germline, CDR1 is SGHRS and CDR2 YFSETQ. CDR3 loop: CASSLGGTSGRETQYF. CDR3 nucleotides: TGCGCCAGCAGCTTGGGGGGGACTAGCGGGAGAGAGACCCAGTACTTC. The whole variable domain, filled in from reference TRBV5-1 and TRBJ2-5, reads KAGVTQTPRYLIKTRGQQVTLSCSPISGHRSVSWYQQTPGQGLQFLFEYFSETQRNKGNFPGRFSGRQFSNSRSEMNVSTLELGDSALYLCASSLGGTSGRETQYFGPGTRLLVL.

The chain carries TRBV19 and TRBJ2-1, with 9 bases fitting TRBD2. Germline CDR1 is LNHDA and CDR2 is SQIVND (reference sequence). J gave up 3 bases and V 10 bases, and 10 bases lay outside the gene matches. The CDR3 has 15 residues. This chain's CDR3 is CATLSLAGLYNEQFF. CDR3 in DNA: TGTGCCACTTTGTCGCTAGCGGGACTCTACAATGAGCAGTTCTTC.

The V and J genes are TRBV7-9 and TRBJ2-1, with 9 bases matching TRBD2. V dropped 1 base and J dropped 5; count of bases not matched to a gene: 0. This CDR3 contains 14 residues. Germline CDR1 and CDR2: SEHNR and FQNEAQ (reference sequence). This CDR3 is CASSLVAGDNEQFF. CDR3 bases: TGTGCCAGCAGCTTAGTAGCGGGAGACAATGAGCAGTTCTTC.

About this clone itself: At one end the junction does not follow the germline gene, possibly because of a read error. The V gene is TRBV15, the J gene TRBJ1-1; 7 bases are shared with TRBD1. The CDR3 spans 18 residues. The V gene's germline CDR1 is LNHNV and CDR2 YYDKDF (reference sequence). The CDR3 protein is CATSRDQGVGRKNPEAFF. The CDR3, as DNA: TGTGCCACCAGCAGAGACCAGGGGGTGGGCCGAAAGAACCCTGAAGCTTTCTTT.

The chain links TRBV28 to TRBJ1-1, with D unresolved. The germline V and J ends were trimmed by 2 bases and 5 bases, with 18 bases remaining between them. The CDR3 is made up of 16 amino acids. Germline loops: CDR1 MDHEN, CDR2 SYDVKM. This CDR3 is CASSLESVRDWTEAFF. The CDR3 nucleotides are TGTGCCAGCAGTTTAGAGTCGGTTAGAGATTGGACTGAAGCTTTCTTT. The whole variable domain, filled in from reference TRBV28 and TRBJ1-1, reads DVKVTQSSRYLVKRTGEKVFLECVQDMDHENMFWYRQDPGLGLRLIYFSYDVKMKEKGDIPEGYSVSREKKERFSLILESASTNQTSMYLCASSLESVRDWTEAFFGQGTRLTVV.

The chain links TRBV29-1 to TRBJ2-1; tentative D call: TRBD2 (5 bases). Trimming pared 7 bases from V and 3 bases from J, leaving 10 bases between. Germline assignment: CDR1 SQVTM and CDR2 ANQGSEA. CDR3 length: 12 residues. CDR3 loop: CSGDRDYNEQFF. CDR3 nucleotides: TGCAGCGGCGACCGGGACTACAATGAGCAGTTCTTC.

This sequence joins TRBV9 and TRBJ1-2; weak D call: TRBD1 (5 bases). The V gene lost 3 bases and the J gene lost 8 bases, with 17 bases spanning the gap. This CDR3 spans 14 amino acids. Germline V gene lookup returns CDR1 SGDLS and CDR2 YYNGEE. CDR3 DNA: TGTGCCAGCAGCGCCCTCTCACAGGCCGGGGGCTACACCTTC. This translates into CASSALSQAGGYTF.

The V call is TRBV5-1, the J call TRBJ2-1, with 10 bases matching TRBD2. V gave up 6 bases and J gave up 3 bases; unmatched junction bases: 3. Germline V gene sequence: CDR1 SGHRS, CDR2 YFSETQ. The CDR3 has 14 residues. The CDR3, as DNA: TGCGCCAGCACGATAGCGGGGGGCTACAATGAGCAGTTCTTC. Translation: CASTIAGGYNEQFF.

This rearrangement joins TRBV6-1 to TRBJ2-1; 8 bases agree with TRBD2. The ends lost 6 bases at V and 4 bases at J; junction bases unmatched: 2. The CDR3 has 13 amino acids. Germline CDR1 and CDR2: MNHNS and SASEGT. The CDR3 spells CASRTSAYNEQFF. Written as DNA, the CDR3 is TGTGCCAGCAGGACTAGCGCGTACAATGAGCAGTTCTTC.

CDR3 sequence: CATSKTGTVGSQPQHF. The CDR3 DNA reads TGTGCCACCAGCAAGACGGGGACAGTAGGAAGTCAGCCCCAGCATTTT. The chain employs TRBV15 and TRBJ1-5, with 7 bases aligning to TRBD1. The CDR3 is 16 residues long. Germline lookup yields CDR1 LNHNV and CDR2 YYDKDF (reference sequence). The V and J ends lost 4 bases and 6 bases, in that order; junction bases with no gene match: 12.

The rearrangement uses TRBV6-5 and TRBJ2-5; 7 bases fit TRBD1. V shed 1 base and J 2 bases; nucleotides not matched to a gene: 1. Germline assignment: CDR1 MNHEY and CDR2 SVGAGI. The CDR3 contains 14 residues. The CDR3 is CASSYLQGQETQYF. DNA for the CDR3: TGTGCCAGCAGTTACTTACAGGGGCAAGAGACCCAGTACTTC.

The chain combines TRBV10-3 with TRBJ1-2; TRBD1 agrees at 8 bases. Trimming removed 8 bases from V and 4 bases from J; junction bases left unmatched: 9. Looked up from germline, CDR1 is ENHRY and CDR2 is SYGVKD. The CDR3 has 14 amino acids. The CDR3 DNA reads TGTGCCATCCGCCCCGCAGGGGGCACCTATGGCTACACCTTC. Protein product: CAIRPAGGTYGYTF.

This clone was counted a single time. The CDR3 DNA is TGTGCCAGCATAGGGTTATTAGCGGTCTACAATGAGCAGTTCTTC. As protein: CASIGLLAVYNEQFF. This chain connects TRBV2 to TRBJ2-1, with a possible D match to TRBD2 (6 bases). This CDR3 comprises 15 residues. Germline V gene sequence: CDR1 SNHLY, CDR2 FYNNEI. V was clipped by 7 bases and J by 3 bases, with 16 bases between them. Drawing the rest from reference TRBV2 and TRBJ2-1, the complete variable domain is EPEVTQTPSHQVTQMGQEVILRCVPISNHLYFYWYRQILGQKVEFLVSFYNNEISEKSEIFDDQFSVERPDGSNFTLKIRSTKLEDSAMYFCASIGLLAVYNEQFFGPGTRLTVL.